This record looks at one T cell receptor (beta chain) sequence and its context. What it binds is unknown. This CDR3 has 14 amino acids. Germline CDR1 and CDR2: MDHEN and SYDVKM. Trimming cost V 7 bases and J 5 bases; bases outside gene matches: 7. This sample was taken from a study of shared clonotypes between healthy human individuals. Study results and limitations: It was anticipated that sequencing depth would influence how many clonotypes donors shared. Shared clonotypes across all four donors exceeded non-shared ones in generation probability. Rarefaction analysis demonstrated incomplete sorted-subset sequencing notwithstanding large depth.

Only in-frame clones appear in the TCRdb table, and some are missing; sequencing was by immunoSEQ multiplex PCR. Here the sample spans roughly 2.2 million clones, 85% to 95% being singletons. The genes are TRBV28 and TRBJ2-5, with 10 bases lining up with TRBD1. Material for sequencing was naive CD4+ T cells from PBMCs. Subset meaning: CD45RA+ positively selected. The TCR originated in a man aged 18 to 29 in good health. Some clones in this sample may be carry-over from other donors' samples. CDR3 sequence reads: CASTLTGGYETQYF. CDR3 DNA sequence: TGTGCCAGCACCCTGACAGGGGGCTATGAGACCCAGTACTTC.